This T cell receptor beta chain is drawn from a study of CD8 T cells in ankylosing spondylitis (dated by TCRdb to 2017 to 2019). Broadly, across the study: The study profiled T cell receptor beta repertoires in healthy donors and ankylosing spondylitis patients to find disease-linked TCR variants. Peripheral blood was sampled, and synovial fluid was also collected from ankylosing spondylitis patients. The whole study cohort included over 85 healthy donors and around 24 ankylosing spondylitis patients. Results the study describes overall, beyond this receptor: Some motif variants were previously reported in synovial fluid and blood of reactive arthritis patients, suggesting common disease-initiation mechanisms. Blood from ankylosing spondylitis patients appeared to be characterized by a TCR beta motif made up of seven or eight highly homologous amino acid variants. Significant enrichment of the disease-linked clones was reported in matched synovial fluid samples from ankylosing spondylitis patients. In peripheral blood, the disease-linked clones were found at relatively low frequencies and had a CD8+ phenotype.

Sequencer: Illumina HiSeq 2500. Quantitative 5'-RACE with molecular barcodes was used to prepare TCR beta libraries. The paper's data handling went like this. A new computational method, built on a probabilistic model of VDJ rearrangement, was used to identify disease-linked TCR variants. The public reads were reanalyzed by TCRdb: fastp trimming at Q25, MiXCR alignment, in-frame beta chains only. Entries that share a CDR3 protein sequence are merged under the most common genes and DNA. TCRdb's processing, not the authors', yielded these V and J calls. This sample is represented by 310,000 or so distinct CDR3 sequences; around 20% of them were singletons. The ten largest clones add up to under 8.5% of the sample. Trimming leaves V shorter by 2 bases and J shorter by 7 bases, with the junction holding 3 bases beyond the gene matches. CDR1 DFQATT and CDR2 SNEGSKA were looked up in the germline V gene (reference sequence). The CDR3 runs 12 amino acids, cysteine and phenylalanine included. Of the read, only the CDR3 DNA is kept; its 36 bases are in frame from base 1.

As to this clonotype: There is no known antigen for this receptor. Per-base qualities were not stored, and no clone one base away is much larger.

The receptor chain draws on TRBV20-1 and TRBJ2-3, with 7 bases matching TRBD2. The TCR comes from a male donor with ankylosing spondylitis or in good health (not recorded which). The specimen sequenced was blood, either unsorted or a sorted T cell fraction (not recorded which). The CDR3 protein: CSARLSGNTQYF. The DNA reads TGCAGTGCTAGACTAAGCGGGAATACGCAGTATTTT.